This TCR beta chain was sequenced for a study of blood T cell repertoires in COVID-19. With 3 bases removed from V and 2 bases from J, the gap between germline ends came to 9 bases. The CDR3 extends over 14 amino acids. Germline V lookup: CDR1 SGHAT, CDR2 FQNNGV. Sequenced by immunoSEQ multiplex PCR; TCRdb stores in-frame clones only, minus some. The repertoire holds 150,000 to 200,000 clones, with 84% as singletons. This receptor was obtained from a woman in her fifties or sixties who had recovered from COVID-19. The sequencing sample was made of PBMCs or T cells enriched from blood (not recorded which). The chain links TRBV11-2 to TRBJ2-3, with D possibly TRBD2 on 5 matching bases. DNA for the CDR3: TGTGCCAGCAGCTTTTCGGGATCCACAGATACGCAGTATTTT. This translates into CASSFSGSTDTQYF.